This passage covers 14 T cell receptor beta chains from one sample sequenced in a study of blood T cell repertoires in COVID-19. TCRdb's table, derived via immunoSEQ multiplex PCR, lists solely in-frame clones and lacks some. The data contain 190,000 or so clones, approximately 94% of them singletons. Sequenced: peripheral blood. These receptors all stem from a man aged 30 to 45 with COVID-19, enrolled during active disease.

J is TRBJ1-1 and V is TRBV11-2; 8 nucleotides line up with TRBD1. Germline V gene data show CDR1 as SGHAT and CDR2 as FQNNGV. The V and J ends lost 4 bases and 0 bases, in that order; junction bases with no gene match: 7. CDR3 length: 16 amino acids. In nucleotides, the CDR3 is TGTGCCAGCAGCTACAGGACAGGGTCGATGAACACTGAAGCTTTCTTT. It encodes CASSYRTGSMNTEAFF.

This chain joins TRBV3-1 (or the pseudogene TRBV3-2) and TRBJ2-3; a possible D gene is TRBD2 (6 bases). Trimming took off 0 bases at V and 5 bases at J, with 18 bases between the two ends. Germline-derived CDR1 and CDR2 are LGHDT and YNNKEL (reference sequence). The CDR3 is 17 amino acids. In DNA form, the CDR3 reads TGTGCCAGCAGCCAAGATTGGGGGGACCGTCGAGGAGATACGCAGTATTTT. Translation gives CASSQDWGDRRGDTQYF.

The chain uses TRBV3-1 (or the pseudogene TRBV3-2) and TRBJ1-5, with D possibly matching TRBD1 (5 bases). The CDR3 is 14 amino acids. The germline gives CDR1 LGHDT, CDR2 YNNKEL (reference sequence). V lost 3 bases, J lost 4 bases, and 10 bases lay in between. The CDR3 sequence is CASSHLGGNQPQHF. DNA for the CDR3: TGTGCCAGCAGCCACCTCGGGGGTAATCAGCCCCAGCATTTT.

The genes are TRBV6-1 and TRBJ2-7; tentative D call: TRBD1 (5 bases). V dropped 1 base and J dropped 1 base, with 11 bases sitting between them. This CDR3 is 15 amino acids long. CDR1 is MNHNS, CDR2 SASEGT, per germline. Here the CDR3 DNA reads TGTGCCAGCAGTGAAGAGGGGCCGATTTCCTACGAGCAGTACTTC. Translating it yields CASSEEGPISYEQYF.

The chain is built from TRBV6-1 and TRBJ2-2; D is perhaps TRBD2 (5 bases). Deletions cut 4 bases from V and 3 bases from J, with 15 bases between. The germline V gene has CDR1 MNHNS and CDR2 SASEGT. The CDR3 has 16 amino acids. CDR3 nucleotide sequence: TGTGCCAGCAGTGTGAGGGTTGGTGGGGACACCGGGGAGCTGTTTTTT. Translation gives CASSVRVGGDTGELFF.

The chain joins TRBV5-4 to TRBJ2-5, with 11 bases identical to TRBD2. The length of the CDR3 is 16 residues. CDR1 and CDR2 (germline): SGHNT, YYREEE (reference sequence). J was trimmed by 2 bases and V by 0 bases; bases with no gene match: 3. DNA of the CDR3: TGTGCCAGCAGCTTGGGGGCTAGCGGGGGGCAAGAGACCCAGTACTTC. This encodes CASSLGASGGQETQYF.

The J gene is TRBJ1-2, the V gene TRBV11-2; D remains ambiguous. The CDR3 consists of 13 residues. V lost 7 bases to trimming and J lost 7 bases, with 16 bases between them. Germline V gives CDR1 SGHAT, CDR2 FQNNGV. CDR3: CASTLTVGSGYTF. CDR3 sequence (DNA): TGTGCCAGCACCCTTACAGTGGGGAGTGGCTACACCTTC.

The rearrangement links TRBV2 to TRBJ2-7, with D perhaps TRBD1 (6 bases). The V and J ends lost 6 bases and 6 bases respectively, with 15 bases between them. Germline loops: CDR1 SNHLY, CDR2 FYNNEI. CDR3 length: 13 residues. CDR3 sequence (DNA): TGTGCCAGCAGGGTAACAGGGTTTGGCGAGCAGTACTTC. Amino acid sequence: CASRVTGFGEQYF.

V and J are TRBV6-5 and TRBJ2-1; 8 bases are a match to TRBD2. Germline CDR1 MNHEY, CDR2 SVGAGI. The trim removed 7 bases at V and 8 bases at J, leaving 10 bases unmatched. The CDR3 consists of 14 residues. The CDR3 loop is CASNGGGLFHEQFF. CDR3 nucleotide sequence: TGTGCCAGCAACGGCGGGGGGTTATTTCATGAGCAGTTCTTC.

J is TRBJ2-5 and V is TRBV27, with a possible D match to TRBD1 (6 bases). This CDR3 has 13 residues. The germline V gene encodes CDR1 MNHEY and CDR2 SMNVEV (reference sequence). V lost 6 bases and J 2 bases, leaving 10 bases between the germline ends. CDR3 DNA: TGTGCCAGCAGGAGGACAGCTCAAGAGACCCAGTACTTC. As protein: CASRRTAQETQYF.

The chain is built from TRBV29-1 and TRBJ1-1; D may be TRBD1 (5 bases). The CDR3 totals 14 residues. V lost 3 bases to trimming and J lost 4 bases, with 15 bases between them. Germline V gene lookup returns CDR1 SQVTM and CDR2 ANQGSEA. CDR3 region: CSVEGIQEGTEAFF. The CDR3 coding sequence is TGCAGCGTTGAGGGGATACAGGAGGGCACTGAAGCTTTCTTT. The full variable domain, rest sourced from reference TRBV29-1 and TRBJ1-1, is SAVISQKPSRDICQRGTSLTIQCQVDSQVTMMFWYRQQPGQSLTLIATANQGSEATYESGFVIDKFPISRPNLTFSTLTVSNMSPEDSSIYLCSVEGIQEGTEAFFGQGTRLTVV.

The chain joins TRBV9 to TRBJ1-2; a weak D match, TRBD1 (6 bases). Trimming took 1 base from V and 5 from J, leaving 15 bases between them. In germline, CDR1 is SGDLS, CDR2 YYNGEE. This CDR3 is 15 amino acids long. The CDR3 protein is CASSVMDSSPYGYTF. The CDR3 nucleotides are TGTGCCAGCAGCGTAATGGACAGCTCACCTTATGGCTACACCTTC.

The CDR3 DNA reads as TGTGCCAGCAGCCTCCAGCGAAGGACAAACGTCTCGTCTGGGGCCAACGTCCTGACTTTC. This codes for CASSLQRRTNVSSGANVLTF. The rearrangement uses TRBV9 and TRBJ2-6; tentative D call: TRBD1 (5 bases). Germline CDR1 is SGDLS and CDR2 is YYNGEE. This CDR3 region has 20 residues. Trimming stripped 4 bases from V and 1 base from J, with 24 bases between.

The chain carries TRBV18 and TRBJ2-3, with D perhaps TRBD1 (5 bases). The V gene's germline CDR1 is KGHSH and CDR2 LQKENI. V was clipped by 3 bases and J by 2 bases, with 18 bases between them. The CDR3 spans 17 residues. CDR3 sequence: CASSPRPGQGSTDTQYF. CDR3 nucleotide sequence: TGTGCCAGCTCACCCCGACCGGGTCAGGGATCCACAGATACGCAGTATTTT.